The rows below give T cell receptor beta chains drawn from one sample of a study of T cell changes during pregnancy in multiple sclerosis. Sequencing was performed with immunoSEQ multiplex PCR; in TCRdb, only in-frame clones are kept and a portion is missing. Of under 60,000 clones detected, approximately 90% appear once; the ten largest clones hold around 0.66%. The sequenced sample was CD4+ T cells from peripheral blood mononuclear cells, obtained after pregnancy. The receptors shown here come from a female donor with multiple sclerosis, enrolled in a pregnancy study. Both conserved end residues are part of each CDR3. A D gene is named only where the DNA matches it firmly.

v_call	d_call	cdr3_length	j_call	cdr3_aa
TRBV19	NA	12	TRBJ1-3	CASSIYGNTIYF
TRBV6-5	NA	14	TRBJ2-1	CASRGSGAYNEQFF
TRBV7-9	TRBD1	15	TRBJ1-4	CASSMTGVLGEKLFF
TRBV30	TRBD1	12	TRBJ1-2	CAWTGGGYGYTF
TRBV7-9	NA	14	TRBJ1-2	CASSALRGVDGYTF
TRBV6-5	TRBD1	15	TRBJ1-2	CASSYRGQGAGGYTF
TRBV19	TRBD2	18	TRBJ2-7	CASSIGGTLLAGLDEQYF
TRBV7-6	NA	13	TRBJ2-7	CASSPTSGYEQYF
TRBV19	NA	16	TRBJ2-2	CASSRSPGLSTGELFF
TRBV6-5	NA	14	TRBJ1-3	CASSYTRDGNTIYF
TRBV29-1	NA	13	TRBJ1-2	CSAGGGLDCGYTF
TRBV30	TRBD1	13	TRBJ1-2	CAWSVQGAYGYTF
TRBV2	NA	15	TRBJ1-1	CASGLTGGEAGEAFF
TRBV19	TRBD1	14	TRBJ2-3	CASRKTGITDTQYF
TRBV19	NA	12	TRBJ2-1	CASTSGYNEQFF
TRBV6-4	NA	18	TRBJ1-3	CASSDSKGVPISGNTIYF
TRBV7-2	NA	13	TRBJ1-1	CASSLARPDPAFF
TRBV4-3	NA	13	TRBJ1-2	CASSPEGNYGYTF
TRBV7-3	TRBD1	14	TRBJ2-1	CASSSPGTGNEQFF
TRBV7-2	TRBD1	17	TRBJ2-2	CASSFRAPGTVGGELFF
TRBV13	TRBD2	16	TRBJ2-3	CASSFRGLSPSDTQYF
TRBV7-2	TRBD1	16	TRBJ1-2	CASSPSSGQINYGYTF
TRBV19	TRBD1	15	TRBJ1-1	CASSTRTGLSTEAFF
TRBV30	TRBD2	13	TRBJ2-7	CAWAMGEGYEQYF
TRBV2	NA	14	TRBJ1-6	CASDRDTNNSPLHF
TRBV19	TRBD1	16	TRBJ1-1	CASSSGTGSVNTEAFF
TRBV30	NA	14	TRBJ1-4	CAWQDSPTNEKLFF
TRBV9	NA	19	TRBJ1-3	CASSAPPNQGSRSGNTIYF
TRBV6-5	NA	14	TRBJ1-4	CASRQGHKSEKLFF
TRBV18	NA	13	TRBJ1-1	CASSPDWNTEAFF
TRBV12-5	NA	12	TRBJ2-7	CASGLVGSEQYF
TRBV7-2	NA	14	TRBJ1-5	CASGPSQGLGPQHF
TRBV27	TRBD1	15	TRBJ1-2	CASSPGDRINYGYTF
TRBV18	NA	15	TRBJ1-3	CASSPPGSSGNTIYF
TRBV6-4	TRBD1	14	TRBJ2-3	CASSAQGAGDTQYF
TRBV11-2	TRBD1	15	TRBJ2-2	CASSSGTVYTGELFF
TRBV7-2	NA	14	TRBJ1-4	CASSLDPGNEKLFF
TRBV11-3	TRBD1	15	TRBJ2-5	CASSLGGQGRKTQYF
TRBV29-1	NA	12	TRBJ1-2	CSVAVANYGYTF
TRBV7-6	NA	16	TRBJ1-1	CASSLGSGAGNTEAFF
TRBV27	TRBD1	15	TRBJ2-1	CASRPDRVGANEQFF
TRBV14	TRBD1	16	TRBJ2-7	CASSYRFGTAAYEQYF
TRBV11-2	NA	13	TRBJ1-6	CASSFREMTPLHF
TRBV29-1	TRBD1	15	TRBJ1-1	CSVGDRARINTEAFF
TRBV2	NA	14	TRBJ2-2	CASSAGGRTGELFF
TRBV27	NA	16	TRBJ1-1	CASSYLTLGEETEAFF
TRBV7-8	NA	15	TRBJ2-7	CASSLTRGSSYEQYF